Listed below are T cell receptor delta chains from one sample, sequenced in a study of Vδ1+ human thymocytes. TCRdb fed the multiplex PCR reads to CATT. The sample holds 45,000 to 75,000 delta-chain clones; roughly 15% are singletons and the top ten take about 0.4%. Sequencing was performed on Vdelta1+ gamma-delta thymocytes from the thymus. The receptors were gathered from a girl under two years old who had congenital heart surgery. The CDR3 runs from the conserved cysteine through the conserved F or W. The D gene is left open where the match is weak. Clone size is stated in some rows and not others, as once, few, many or a class when expanded.

V gene	D gene	J gene	clone size	CDR3 protein	CDR3 DNA
TRDV1	TRDD3	TRDJ1	few	CALGDAFPLDWGLPWGTDKLIF	TGTGCTCTTGGGGACGCCTTCCCACTCGACTGGGGGCTACCTTGGGGCACCGATAAACTCATCTTT
TRDV2	.	TRDJ1	few	CACDHHPMNGGLVVGTDKLIF	TGTGCCTGTGACCATCATCCTATGAATGGGGGTTTAGTCGTGGGAACCGATAAACTCATCTTT
TRDV1	TRDD3	TRDJ1	.	CALGELRSSRTGGFYTDKLIF	TGTGCTCTTGGGGAACTTCGTTCCTCTCGTACTGGGGGATTTTACACCGATAAACTCATCTTT
TRDV1	.	TRDJ1	few	CALGERPFGIEYTDKLIF	TGTGCTCTTGGGGAACGCCCATTCGGGATAGAGTACACCGATAAACTCATCTTT
TRDV1	.	TRDJ1	few	CALGAEHFLWGDSDTDKLIF	TGTGCTCTTGGGGCGGAACACTTCCTATGGGGGGATTCCGACACCGATAAACTCATCTTT
TRDV1	.	TRDJ1	.	CALGSYGGYTDKLIF	TGTGCTCTTGGGTCCTACGGCGGGTACACCGATAAACTCATCTTT
TRDV1	TRDD3	TRDJ1	.	CALGELLGASDKLIF	TGTGCTCTTGGGGAATTACTGGGGGCCTCCGATAAACTCATCTTT
TRDV1	TRDD3	TRDJ1	.	CALGELGLRVGDRQTDKLIF	TGTGCTCTTGGGGAACTGGGTCTACGAGTGGGGGATCGTCAAACCGATAAACTCATCTTT
TRDV1	TRDD3	TRDJ1	.	CALGEHAWGLNTDKLIF	TGTGCTCTTGGGGAACATGCCTGGGGGCTTAACACCGATAAACTCATCTTT
TRDV1	TRDD3	TRDJ1	.	CALGELPRDTHDKLIF	TGTGCTCTTGGGGAACTCCCTAGGGATACGCACGATAAACTCATCTTT
TRDV1	.	TRDJ1	once	CALSSYATGRYTDKLIF	TGTGCCCTCAGTTCCTACGCTACTGGGAGGTACACCGATAAACTCATCTTT
TRDV1	TRDD2	TRDJ1	.	CALGERPIPTQRENDKLIF	TGTGCTCTTGGGGAACGCCCGATTCCTACACAGCGGGAGAACGATAAACTCATCTTT
TRDV1	.	TRDJ1	few	CALGGLSYDLGYTDKLIF	TGTGCTCTTGGGGGCCTATCCTACGATCTGGGGTACACCGATAAACTCATCTTT
TRDV1	TRDD3	TRDJ1	few	CALGELGESRMARANTGGYKGCPDKLIF	TGTGCTCTTGGGGAACTGGGGGAATCCCGCATGGCCCGGGCGAATACTGGGGGATACAAGGGGTGCCCCGATAAACTCATCTTT
TRDV1	TRDD3	TRDJ1	.	CALGEFSSLLGDWELIF	TGTGCTCTTGGGGAATTTTCATCCCTACTGGGGGATTGGGAGCTCATCTTT
TRDV1	TRDD3	TRDJ1	few	CALGEGVSELGDTRSYTDKLIF	TGTGCTCTTGGGGAAGGGGTCTCCGAACTGGGGGATACTCGATCGTACACCGATAAACTCATCTTT
TRDV1	.	TRDJ1	.	CALGYPEGVTSRRELIF	TGTGCTCTTGGATACCCCGAGGGGGTCACCTCTAGAAGGGAACTCATCTTT
TRDV1	.	TRDJ1	.	CALDFWSGENLYTDKLIF	TGTGCTCTTGATTTCTGGTCTGGGGAAAATTTGTACACCGATAAACTCATCTTT
TRDV1	.	TRDJ1	few	CALGEDSTYTDKLIF	TGTGCTCTTGGGGAAGATTCCACCTACACCGATAAACTCATCTTT
TRAV29/DV5	TRDD3	TRDJ1	.	CAANPIPTLLGDTGKLIF	TGTGCAGCAAATCCCATTCCTACACTACTGGGGGATACAGGTAAACTCATCTTT
TRDV1	.	TRDJ1	few	CALGVPAVLRRTLDADKLIF	TGTGCTCTTGGGGTACCTGCAGTTCTACGTCGGACGCTTGACGCCGATAAACTCATCTTT
TRDV1	.	TRDJ1	.	CALGELEPSPYSGGDTDKLIF	TGTGCTCTTGGGGAGCTAGAACCTTCCCCATACTCTGGGGGTGACACCGATAAACTCATCTTT
TRDV1	TRDD3	TRDJ1	.	CALGDYVGDLYTDKLIF	TGTGCTCTTGGAGACTACGTGGGGGACCTCTACACCGATAAACTCATCTTT
TRDV1	.	TRDJ1	.	CALGAFTGGTYTDKLIF	TGTGCTCTTGGGGCATTTACGGGGGGGACTTACACCGATAAACTCATCTTT
TRDV2	TRDD3	TRDJ1	few	CACDTFLLGDTTDKLIF	TGTGCCTGTGACACCTTTTTACTGGGGGATACCACCGATAAACTCATCTTT
TRDV1	.	TRDJ1	few	CALGEPAPLYTDKLIF	TGTGCTCTTGGGGAACCCGCCCCCCTGTACACCGATAAACTCATCTTT
TRDV1	TRDD3	TRDJ1	.	CALGGASPHWGIRTDKLIF	TGTGCTCTTGGGGGAGCCTCCCCTCACTGGGGGATACGCACCGATAAACTCATCTTT
TRDV1	TRDD3	TRDJ1	few	CALGARQAVLILGDNTDKLIF	TGTGCTCTTGGAGCACGTCAAGCCGTCCTAATACTGGGGGACAACACCGATAAACTCATCTTT
TRDV1	TRDD3	TRDJ1	few	CALGEGLLRRGYPWYTDKLIF	TGTGCTCTTGGGGAAGGGCTCCTACGCAGGGGATACCCCTGGTACACCGATAAACTCATCTTT
TRDV1	.	TRDJ1	few	CALGERAYGRIPDKLIF	TGTGCTCTTGGGGAACGGGCTTACGGAAGGATACCCGATAAACTCATCTTT
TRDV1	TRDD3	TRDJ1	.	CALGERHSYPPRTGGWKGLYTDKLIF	TGTGCTCTTGGGGAACGCCATTCCTACCCCCCGCGTACTGGGGGATGGAAGGGGTTGTACACCGATAAACTCATCTTT
TRDV1	.	TRDJ1	.	CALGRSTKYTDKLIF	TGTGCTCTTGGGAGATCTACAAAGTACACCGATAAACTCATCTTT
TRDV1	.	TRDJ1	.	CALGSPWRAAYTDKLIF	TGTGCTCTTGGGTCTCCCTGGCGGGCCGCGTACACCGATAAACTCATCTTT
TRDV1	TRDD3	TRDJ1	.	CALGGCLLTSTGGDTDKLIF	TGTGCTCTTGGGGGATGCCTTCTCACGAGTACTGGGGGAGACACCGATAAACTCATCTTT
TRDV1	.	TRDJ1	.	CALGELQRGRGNYTDKLIF	TGTGCTCTTGGGGAACTTCAGCGCGGCCGGGGAAATTACACCGATAAACTCATCTTT
TRDV1	.	TRDJ1	few	CALGVDYLLRYTDKLIF	TGTGCTCTTGGGGTCGACTACCTACTTCGCTACACCGATAAACTCATCTTT
TRDV1	.	TRDJ1	.	CALGDIPSYAGGGYSRPDKLIF	TGTGCTCTTGGGGATATACCTTCCTACGCTGGTGGGGGATACTCCAGGCCCGATAAACTCATCTTT
TRDV1	TRDD3	TRDJ1	.	CALARVGSSWGITDTDKLIF	TGTGCTCTTGCGAGGGTGGGGTCCTCCTGGGGGATAACCGACACCGATAAACTCATCTTT
TRDV2	.	TRDJ1	many	CACDTRPLANFDKLIF	TGTGCCTGTGACACCCGACCTCTAGCTAACTTCGATAAACTCATCTTT
TRDV1	TRDD3	TRDJ1	.	CALGELKTSYDGGYASFDKLIF	TGTGCTCTTGGGGAACTGAAAACTTCCTACGATGGGGGATACGCGAGCTTCGATAAACTCATCTTT
TRDV1	TRDD3	TRDJ1	.	CALSAHSRLGDNLTIF	TGTGCTCTGTCGGCCCATTCTCGTTTGGGGGATAATCTTACCATCTTT
TRDV1	.	TRDJ1	.	CALGELRPFLRGGYGEDTDKLIF	TGTGCTCTTGGGGAGCTCCGCCCCTTCCTACGAGGGGGATACGGGGAAGACACCGATAAACTCATCTTT
TRDV1	TRDD2	TRDJ1	.	CALGEPTFLRVPSSRGEFCTDKLIF	TGTGCTCTTGGGGAACCGACCTTCCTACGAGTTCCATCGTCCCGGGGGGAGTTTTGCACCGATAAACTTATCTTT
TRDV1	TRDD3	TRDJ1	few	CALGYWGIRLYTDKLIF	TGTGCTCTGGGTTACTGGGGGATACGCCTTTACACCGATAAACTCATCTTT
TRDV2	.	TRDJ1	.	CACDTAHPKLIF	TGTGCCTGTGACACCGCTCACCCGAAACTCATCTTT
TRDV1	TRDD3	TRDJ1	.	CALGELPPRPLLGDTRIGYTDKLIF	TGTGCTCTTGGGGAACTTCCCCCCCGTCCCTTACTGGGGGATACGCGGATCGGTTACACCGATAAACTCATCTTT
TRDV1	TRDD2	TRDJ1	.	CALGDFPKSSYWFWTSEKGSFDKLIF	TGTGCTCTTGGGGATTTCCCTAAGAGTTCCTACTGGTTCTGGACGAGTGAGAAGGGAAGCTTCGATAAACTCATCTTT
TRDV1	.	TRDJ1	.	CALGDFPPEYYHWSYKLIF	TGTGCTCTTGGGGACTTCCCCCCGGAATACTACCACTGGTCGTATAAACTCATCTTT
TRDV1	TRDD3	TRDJ1	few	CALGDWGTLINTDKLIF	TGTGCTCTTGGGGACTGGGGGACCCTTATAAACACCGATAAACTCATCTTT
TRDV1	TRDD3	TRDJ1	.	CALGEWPSPYWGMAGQQSYTDKLIF	TGTGCTCTTGGGGAATGGCCTTCCCCTTACTGGGGGATGGCGGGCCAACAATCGTACACCGATAAACTCATCTTT
TRDV1	TRDD3	TRDJ1	few	CALGEFPSWGTTDKLIF	TGTGCTCTTGGGGAATTCCCTAGCTGGGGGACCACCGATAAACTCATCTTT
TRDV1	.	TRDJ1	few	CALGETLLRRLDGPYTDKLIF	TGTGCTCTTGGGGAAACTCTCCTACGTCGGCTGGACGGCCCGTACACCGATAAACTCATCTTT
TRDV1	.	TRDJ1	few	CALGEVTRYGPVPSTTDKLIF	TGTGCTCTTGGGGAAGTGACCCGCTATGGTCCCGTCCCGAGCACCACCGATAAACTCATCTTT